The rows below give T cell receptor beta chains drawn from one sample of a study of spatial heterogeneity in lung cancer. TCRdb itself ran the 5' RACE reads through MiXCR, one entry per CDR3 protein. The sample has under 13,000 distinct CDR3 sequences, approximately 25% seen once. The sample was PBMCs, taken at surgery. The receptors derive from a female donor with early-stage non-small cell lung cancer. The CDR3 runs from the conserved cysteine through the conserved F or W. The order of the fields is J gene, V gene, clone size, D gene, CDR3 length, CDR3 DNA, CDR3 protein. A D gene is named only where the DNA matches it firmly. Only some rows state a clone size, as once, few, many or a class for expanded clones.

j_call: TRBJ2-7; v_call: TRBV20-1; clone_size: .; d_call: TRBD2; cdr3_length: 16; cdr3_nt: TGCAGTGCATGGACTAGCGGGAGGGCTCCTTCCTACGAGCAGTACTTC; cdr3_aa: CSAWTSGRAPSYEQYF
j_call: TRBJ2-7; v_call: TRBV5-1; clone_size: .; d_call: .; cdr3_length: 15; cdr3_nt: TGCGCCAGCACCCCCGGGGGGCTGAGAAACTACGAGCAGTACTTC; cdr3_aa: CASTPGGLRNYEQYF
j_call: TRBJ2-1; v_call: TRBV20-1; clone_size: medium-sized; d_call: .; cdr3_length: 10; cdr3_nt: TGCAGCGTAGGACGGCGTGAGCAGTTCTTC; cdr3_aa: CSVGRREQFF
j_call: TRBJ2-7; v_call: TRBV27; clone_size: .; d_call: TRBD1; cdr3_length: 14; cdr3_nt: TGTGCCAGCAGTTGGGACAGGAGCTCCTACGAGCAGTACTTC; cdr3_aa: CASSWDRSSYEQYF
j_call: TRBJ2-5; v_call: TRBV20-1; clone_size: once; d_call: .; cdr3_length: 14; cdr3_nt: TGCAGTGCTATCGCCGAGACAAGGGGAGAGACCCAGTACTTC; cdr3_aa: CSAIAETRGETQYF
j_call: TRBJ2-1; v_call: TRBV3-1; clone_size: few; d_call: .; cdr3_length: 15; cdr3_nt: TGTGCCAGCAGCCCCGGGACTTTTTCCTACAATGAGCAGTTCTTC; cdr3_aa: CASSPGTFSYNEQFF
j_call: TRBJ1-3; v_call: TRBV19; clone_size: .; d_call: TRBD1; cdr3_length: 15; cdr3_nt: TGTGCCAGTAGTATAGACGGGACAGCTGGAAACATCATATATTTT; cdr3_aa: CASSIDGTAGNIIYF
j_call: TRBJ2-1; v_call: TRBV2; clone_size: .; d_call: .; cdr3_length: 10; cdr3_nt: TGTGCCAGCAGTGATCATGAGCAGTTCTTC; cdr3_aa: CASSDHEQFF
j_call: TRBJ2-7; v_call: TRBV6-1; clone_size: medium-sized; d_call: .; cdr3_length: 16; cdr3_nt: TGTGCCAGCAGTGTAGGGGACCCGAGTGGAGGGTACGAGCAGTACTTC; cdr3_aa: CASSVGDPSGGYEQYF
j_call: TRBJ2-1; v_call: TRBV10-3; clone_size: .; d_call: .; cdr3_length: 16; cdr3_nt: TGTGCCATCAGTGAGTCTAACGGGAGCTCCTACAATGAGCAGTTCTTC; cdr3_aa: CAISESNGSSYNEQFF
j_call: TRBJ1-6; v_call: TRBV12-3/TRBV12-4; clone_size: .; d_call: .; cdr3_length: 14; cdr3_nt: TGTGCCAGCAGTTCTGTAGGGGGGAATTCACCCCTCCACTTT; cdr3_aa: CASSSVGGNSPLHF
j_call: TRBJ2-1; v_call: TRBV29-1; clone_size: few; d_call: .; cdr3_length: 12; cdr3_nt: TGCAGCGACCTCGGTCCCGCTAATGAGCAGTTCTTC; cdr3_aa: CSDLGPANEQFF
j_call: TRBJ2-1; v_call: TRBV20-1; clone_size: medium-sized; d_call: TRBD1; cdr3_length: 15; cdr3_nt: TGCAGTGCCCAAACCCGGGGACAGGGGGGCAATGAGCAGTTCTTC; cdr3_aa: CSAQTRGQGGNEQFF
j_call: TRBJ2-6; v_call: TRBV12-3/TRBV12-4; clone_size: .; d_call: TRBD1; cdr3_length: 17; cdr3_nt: TGTGCCAGCAGTCGAGCAGGGGGCATCTCTGGGGCCAACGTCCTGACTTTC; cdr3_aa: CASSRAGGISGANVLTF
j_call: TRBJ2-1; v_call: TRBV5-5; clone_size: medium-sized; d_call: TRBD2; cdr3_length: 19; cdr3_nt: TGTGCCAGCAGCTTGGGGAGAAAGATAGCGGGAGTATCCTACAATGAGCAGTTCTTC; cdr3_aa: CASSLGRKIAGVSYNEQFF
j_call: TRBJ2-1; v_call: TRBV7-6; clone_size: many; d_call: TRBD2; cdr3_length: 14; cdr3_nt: TGTGCCAGCAGCTTAGGGCGGGAGTTCGGTGAGCAGTTCTTC; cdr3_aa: CASSLGREFGEQFF
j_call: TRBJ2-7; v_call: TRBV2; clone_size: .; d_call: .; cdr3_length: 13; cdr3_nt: TGTGCCAGCAATGAAATCGGGATGGGGGAGCAGTACTTC; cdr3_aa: CASNEIGMGEQYF
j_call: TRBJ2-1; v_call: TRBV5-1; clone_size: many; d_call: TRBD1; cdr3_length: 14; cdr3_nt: TGCGCCAGCAGCTTGGAGGGACAGACAGATGAGCAGTTCTTC; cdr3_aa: CASSLEGQTDEQFF